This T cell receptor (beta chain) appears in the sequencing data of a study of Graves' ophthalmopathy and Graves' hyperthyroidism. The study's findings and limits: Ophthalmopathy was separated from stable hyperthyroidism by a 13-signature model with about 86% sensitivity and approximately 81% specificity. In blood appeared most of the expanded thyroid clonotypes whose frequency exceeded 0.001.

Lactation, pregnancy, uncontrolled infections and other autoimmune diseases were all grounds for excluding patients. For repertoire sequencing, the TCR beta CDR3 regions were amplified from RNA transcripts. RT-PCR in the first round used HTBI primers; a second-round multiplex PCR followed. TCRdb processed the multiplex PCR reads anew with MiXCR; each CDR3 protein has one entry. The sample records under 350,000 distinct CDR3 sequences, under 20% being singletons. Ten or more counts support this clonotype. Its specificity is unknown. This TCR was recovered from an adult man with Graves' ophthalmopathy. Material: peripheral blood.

The CDR3 spells CASSYETGTAYEQYF. The CDR3 DNA follows: TGTGCCAGCAGTTACGAGACCGGGACAGCCTACGAGCAGTACTTC. The V gene is TRBV6-2 or TRBV6-3, the J gene TRBJ2-7, with 7 bases that match TRBD1. V lost 2 bases to trimming and J lost 2 bases; unmatched junction nucleotides: 6. The germline CDR1 and CDR2 sequences are MNHEY and SVGEGT. The CDR3 runs to 15 residues.